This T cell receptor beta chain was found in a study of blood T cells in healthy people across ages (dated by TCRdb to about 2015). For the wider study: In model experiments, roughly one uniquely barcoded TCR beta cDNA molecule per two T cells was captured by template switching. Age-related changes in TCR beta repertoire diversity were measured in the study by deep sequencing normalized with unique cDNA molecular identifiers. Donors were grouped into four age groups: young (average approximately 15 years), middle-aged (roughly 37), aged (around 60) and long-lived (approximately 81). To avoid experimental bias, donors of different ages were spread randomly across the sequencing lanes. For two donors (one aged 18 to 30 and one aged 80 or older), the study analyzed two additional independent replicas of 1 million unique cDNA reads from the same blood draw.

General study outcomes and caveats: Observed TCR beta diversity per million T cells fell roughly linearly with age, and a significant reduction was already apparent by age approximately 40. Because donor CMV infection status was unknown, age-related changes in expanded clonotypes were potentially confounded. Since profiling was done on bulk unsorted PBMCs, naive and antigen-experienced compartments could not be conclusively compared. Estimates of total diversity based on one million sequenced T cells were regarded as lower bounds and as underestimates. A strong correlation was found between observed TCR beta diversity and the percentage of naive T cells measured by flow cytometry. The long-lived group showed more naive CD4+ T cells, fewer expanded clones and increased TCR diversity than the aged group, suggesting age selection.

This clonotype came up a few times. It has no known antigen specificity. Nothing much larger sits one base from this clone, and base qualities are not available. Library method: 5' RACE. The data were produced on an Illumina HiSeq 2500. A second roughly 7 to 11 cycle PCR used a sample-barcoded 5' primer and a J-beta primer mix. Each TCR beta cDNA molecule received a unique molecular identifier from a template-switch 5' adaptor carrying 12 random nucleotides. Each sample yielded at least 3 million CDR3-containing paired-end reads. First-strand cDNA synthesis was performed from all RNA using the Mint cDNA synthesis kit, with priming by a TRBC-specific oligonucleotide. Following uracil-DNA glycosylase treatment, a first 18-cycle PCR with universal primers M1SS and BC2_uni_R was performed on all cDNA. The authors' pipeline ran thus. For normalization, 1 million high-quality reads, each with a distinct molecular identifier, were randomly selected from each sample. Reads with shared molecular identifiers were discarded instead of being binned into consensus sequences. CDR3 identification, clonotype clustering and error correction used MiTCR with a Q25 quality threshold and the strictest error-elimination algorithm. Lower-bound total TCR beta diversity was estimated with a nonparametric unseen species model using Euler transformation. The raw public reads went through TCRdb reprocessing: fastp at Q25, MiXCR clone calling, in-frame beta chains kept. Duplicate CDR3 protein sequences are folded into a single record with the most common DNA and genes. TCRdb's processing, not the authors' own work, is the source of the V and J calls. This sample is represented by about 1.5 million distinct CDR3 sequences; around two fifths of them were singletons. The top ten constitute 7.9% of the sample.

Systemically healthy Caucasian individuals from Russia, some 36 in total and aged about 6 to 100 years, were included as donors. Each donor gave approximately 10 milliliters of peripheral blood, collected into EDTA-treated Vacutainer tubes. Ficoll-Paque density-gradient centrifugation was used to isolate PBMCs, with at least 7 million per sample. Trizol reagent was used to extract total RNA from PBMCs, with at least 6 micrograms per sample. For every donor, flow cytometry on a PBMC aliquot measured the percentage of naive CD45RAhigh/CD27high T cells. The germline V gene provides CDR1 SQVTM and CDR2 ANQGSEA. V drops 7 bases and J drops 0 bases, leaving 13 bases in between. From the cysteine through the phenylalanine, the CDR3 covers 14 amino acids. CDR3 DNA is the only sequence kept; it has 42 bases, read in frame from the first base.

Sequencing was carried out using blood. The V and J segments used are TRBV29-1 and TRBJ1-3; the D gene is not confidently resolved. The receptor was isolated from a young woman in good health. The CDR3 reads CSGMSKSSGNTIYF. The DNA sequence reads TGCAGCGGTATGAGTAAAAGCTCTGGAAACACCATATATTTT. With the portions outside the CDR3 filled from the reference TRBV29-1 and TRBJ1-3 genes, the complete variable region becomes SAVISQKPSRDICQRGTSLTIQCQVDSQVTMMFWYRQQPGQSLTLIATANQGSEATYESGFVIDKFPISRPNLTFSTLTVSNMSPEDSSIYLCSGMSKSSGNTIYFGEGSWLTVV.